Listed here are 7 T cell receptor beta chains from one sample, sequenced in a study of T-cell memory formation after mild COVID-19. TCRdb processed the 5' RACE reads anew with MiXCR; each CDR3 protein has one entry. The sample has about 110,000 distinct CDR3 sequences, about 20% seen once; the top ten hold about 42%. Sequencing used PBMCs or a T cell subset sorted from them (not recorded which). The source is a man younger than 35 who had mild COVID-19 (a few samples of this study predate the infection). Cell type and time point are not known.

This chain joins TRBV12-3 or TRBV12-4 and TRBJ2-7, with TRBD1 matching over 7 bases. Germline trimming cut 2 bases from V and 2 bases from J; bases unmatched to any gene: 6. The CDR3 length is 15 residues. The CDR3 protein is CASSLILDRPYEQYF. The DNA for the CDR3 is TGTGCCAGCAGTTTAATATTGGACAGGCCCTACGAGCAGTACTTC.

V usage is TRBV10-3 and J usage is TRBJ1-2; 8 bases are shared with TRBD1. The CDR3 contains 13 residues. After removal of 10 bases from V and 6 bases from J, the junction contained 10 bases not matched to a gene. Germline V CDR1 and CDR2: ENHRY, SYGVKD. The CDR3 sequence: CATQDRGRDGYTF. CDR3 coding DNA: TGTGCCACTCAAGACAGGGGTCGGGATGGCTACACCTTC.

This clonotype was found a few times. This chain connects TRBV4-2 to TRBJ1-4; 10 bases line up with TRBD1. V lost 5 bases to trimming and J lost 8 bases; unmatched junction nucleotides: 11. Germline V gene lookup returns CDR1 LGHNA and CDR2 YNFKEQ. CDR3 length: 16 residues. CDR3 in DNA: TGTGCCAGCAGCATCCCCCGGGACAGGGGAGCGGAAAAACTGTTTTTT. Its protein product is CASSIPRDRGAEKLFF.

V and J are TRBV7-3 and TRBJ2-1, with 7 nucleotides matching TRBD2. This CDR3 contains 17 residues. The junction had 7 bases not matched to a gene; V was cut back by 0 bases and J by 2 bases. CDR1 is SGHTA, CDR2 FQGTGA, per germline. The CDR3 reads CASSLTASGETYNEQFF. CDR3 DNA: TGTGCCAGCAGCTTAACGGCCAGCGGGGAGACCTACAATGAGCAGTTCTTC.

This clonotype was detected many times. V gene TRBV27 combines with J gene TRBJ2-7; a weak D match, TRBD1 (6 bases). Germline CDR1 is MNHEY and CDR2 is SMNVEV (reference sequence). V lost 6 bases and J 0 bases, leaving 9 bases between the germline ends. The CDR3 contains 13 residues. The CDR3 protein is CASSRTVSYEQYF. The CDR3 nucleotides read TGTGCCAGCAGCAGGACAGTCTCCTACGAGCAGTACTTC.

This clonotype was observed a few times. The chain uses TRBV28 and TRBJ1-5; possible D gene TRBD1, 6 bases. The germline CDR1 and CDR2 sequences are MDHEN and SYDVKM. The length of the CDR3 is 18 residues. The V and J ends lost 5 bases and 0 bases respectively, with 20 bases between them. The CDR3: CASSGATGPTISNQPQHF. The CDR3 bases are TGTGCCAGCAGTGGGGCTACAGGGCCTACCATTAGCAATCAGCCCCAGCATTTT. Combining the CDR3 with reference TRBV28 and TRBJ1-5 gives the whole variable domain DVKVTQSSRYLVKRTGEKVFLECVQDMDHENMFWYRQDPGLGLRLIYFSYDVKMKEKGDIPEGYSVSREKKERFSLILESASTNQTSMYLCASSGATGPTISNQPQHFGDGTRLSIL.

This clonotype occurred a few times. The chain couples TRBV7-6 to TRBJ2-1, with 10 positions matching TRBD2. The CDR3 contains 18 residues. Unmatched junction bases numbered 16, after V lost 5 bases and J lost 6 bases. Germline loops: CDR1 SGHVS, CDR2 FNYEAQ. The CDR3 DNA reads TGTGCCAGCAGCGTTATTAGCGGGGGGAACGATAAAGTCAATGAGCAGTTCTTC. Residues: CASSVISGGNDKVNEQFF.